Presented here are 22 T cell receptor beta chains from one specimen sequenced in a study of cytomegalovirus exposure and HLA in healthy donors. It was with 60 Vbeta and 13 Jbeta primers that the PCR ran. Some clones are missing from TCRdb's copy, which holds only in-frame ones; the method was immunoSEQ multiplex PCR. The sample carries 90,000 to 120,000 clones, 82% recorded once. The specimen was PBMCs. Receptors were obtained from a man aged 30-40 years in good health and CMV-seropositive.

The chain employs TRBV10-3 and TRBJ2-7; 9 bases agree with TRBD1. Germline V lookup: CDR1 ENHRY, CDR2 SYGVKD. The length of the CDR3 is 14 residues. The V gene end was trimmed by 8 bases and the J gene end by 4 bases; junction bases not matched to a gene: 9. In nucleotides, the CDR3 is TGTGCCATCTCGATCGGGGGACAGGGTTACGAGCAGTACTTC. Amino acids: CAISIGGQGYEQYF.

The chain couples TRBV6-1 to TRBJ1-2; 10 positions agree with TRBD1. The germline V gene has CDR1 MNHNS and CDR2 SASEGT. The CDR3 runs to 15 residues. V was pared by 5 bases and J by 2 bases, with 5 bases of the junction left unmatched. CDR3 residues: CASSPGDRGNYGYTF. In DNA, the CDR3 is TGTGCCAGCAGTCCAGGGGACAGGGGAAACTATGGCTACACCTTC.

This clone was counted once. The DNA for the CDR3 is TGTGCCAGCAGCTCTATACAGGGGACTCCCTATGAAAAACTGTTTTTT. Translation gives CASSSIQGTPYEKLFF. The genes are TRBV11-2 and TRBJ1-4, with TRBD1 matching 7 bases. Per germline, CDR1 SGHAT and CDR2 FQNNGV. V gave up 4 bases and J gave up 6 bases; unmatched junction bases: 11. The CDR3 spans 16 residues.

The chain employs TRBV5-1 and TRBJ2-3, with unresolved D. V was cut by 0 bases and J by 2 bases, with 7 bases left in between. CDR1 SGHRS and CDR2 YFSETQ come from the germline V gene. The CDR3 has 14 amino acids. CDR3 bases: TGCGCCAGCAGCTTGGACAAAATCACAGATACGCAGTATTTT. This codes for CASSLDKITDTQYF.

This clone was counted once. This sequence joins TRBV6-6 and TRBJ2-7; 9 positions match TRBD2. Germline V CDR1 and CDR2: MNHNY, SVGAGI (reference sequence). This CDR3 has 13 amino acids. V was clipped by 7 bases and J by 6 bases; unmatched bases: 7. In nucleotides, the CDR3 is TGTGCCAGCACTCCTGCGGGGGGGCCCGAGCAGTACTTC. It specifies CASTPAGGPEQYF.

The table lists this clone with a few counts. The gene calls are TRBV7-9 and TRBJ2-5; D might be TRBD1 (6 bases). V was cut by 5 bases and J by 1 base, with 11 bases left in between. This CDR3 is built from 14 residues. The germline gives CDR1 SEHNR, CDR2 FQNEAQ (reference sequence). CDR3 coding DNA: TGTGCCAGCAGCAAAGCACAGGGCCAAGAGACCCAGTACTTC. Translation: CASSKAQGQETQYF.

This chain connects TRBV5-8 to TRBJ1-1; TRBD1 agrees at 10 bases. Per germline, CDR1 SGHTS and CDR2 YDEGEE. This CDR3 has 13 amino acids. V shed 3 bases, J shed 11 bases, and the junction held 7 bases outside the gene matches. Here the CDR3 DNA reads TGTGCCAGCAGCTCCGACAGGGGGCTAGGGGCTTTCTTT. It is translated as CASSSDRGLGAFF. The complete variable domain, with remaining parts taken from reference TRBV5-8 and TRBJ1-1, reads EAGVTQSPTHLIKTRGQQATLRCSPISGHTSVYWYQQALGLGLQFLLWYDEGEERNRGNFPPRFSGRQFPNYSSELNVNALELEDSALYLCASSSDRGLGAFFGQGTRLTVV.

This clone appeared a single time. For the CDR3, the DNA is TGTGCCAGCAGCAAACCTCGGGACAGGAGAGCTTTCTTT. Translated: CASSKPRDRRAFF. The chain combines TRBV21-1 with TRBJ1-1; TRBD1 was called by the table and not checked on the DNA. TRBV21-1 is designated a pseudogene. The CDR3 has 13 amino acids.

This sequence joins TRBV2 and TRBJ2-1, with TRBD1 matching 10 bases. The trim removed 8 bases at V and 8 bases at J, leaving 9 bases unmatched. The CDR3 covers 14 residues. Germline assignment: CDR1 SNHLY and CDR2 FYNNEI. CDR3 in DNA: TGTGCCAGCTTACGACAGGGGGCATCGGATGAGCAGTTCTTC. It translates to CASLRQGASDEQFF.

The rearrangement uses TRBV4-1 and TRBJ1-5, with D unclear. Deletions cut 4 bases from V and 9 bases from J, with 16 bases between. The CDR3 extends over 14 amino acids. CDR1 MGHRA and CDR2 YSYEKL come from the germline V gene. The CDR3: CASSRLVGSRPQHF. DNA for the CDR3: TGCGCCAGCAGCCGACTTGTTGGGTCCCGGCCCCAGCATTTT.

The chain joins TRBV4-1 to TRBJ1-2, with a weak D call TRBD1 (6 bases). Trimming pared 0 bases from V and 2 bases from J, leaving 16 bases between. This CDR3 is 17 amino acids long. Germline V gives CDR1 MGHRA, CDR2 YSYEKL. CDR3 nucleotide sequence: TGCGCCAGCAGCCAAGACCCTGGGGGGGCTCAAAACTATGGCTACACCTTC. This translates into CASSQDPGGAQNYGYTF.

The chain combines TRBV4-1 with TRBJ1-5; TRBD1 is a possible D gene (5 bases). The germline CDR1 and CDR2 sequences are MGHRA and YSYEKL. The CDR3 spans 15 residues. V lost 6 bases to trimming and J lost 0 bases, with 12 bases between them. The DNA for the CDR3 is TGCGCCAGCAGGAGGACATTCAATAGCAATCAGCCCCAGCATTTT. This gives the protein CASRRTFNSNQPQHF.

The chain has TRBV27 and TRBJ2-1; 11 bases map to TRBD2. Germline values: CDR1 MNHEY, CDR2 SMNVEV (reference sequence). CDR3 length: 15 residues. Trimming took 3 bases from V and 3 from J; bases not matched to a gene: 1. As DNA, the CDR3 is TGTGCCAGCAGTTTCACTAGCGGGGGCTACAATGAGCAGTTCTTC. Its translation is CASSFTSGGYNEQFF.

The CDR3 is CASSPDRMVGELFF. The CDR3 DNA reads as TGCGCCAGCAGCCCGGACAGGATGGTCGGGGAGCTGTTTTTT. V is TRBV5-1 and J is TRBJ2-2; 7 nucleotides match TRBD1. Losses at the gene ends were 4 bases for V and 7 bases for J; bases not matched to a gene: 7. This CDR3 has 14 residues. The germline V gene encodes CDR1 SGHRS and CDR2 YFSETQ.

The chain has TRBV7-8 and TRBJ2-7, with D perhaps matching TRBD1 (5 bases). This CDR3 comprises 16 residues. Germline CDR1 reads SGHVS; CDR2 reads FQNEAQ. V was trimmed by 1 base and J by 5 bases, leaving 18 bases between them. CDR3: CASSLDDLWQGHEQYF. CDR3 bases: TGTGCCAGCAGCTTAGACGATCTATGGCAGGGCCACGAGCAGTACTTC.

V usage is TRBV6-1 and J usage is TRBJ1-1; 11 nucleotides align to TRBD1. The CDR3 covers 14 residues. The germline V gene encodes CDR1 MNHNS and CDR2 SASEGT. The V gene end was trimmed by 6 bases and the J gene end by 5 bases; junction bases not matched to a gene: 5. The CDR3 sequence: CASSGQGAWTEAFF. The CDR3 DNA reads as TGTGCCAGCAGCGGACAGGGGGCCTGGACTGAAGCTTTCTTT.

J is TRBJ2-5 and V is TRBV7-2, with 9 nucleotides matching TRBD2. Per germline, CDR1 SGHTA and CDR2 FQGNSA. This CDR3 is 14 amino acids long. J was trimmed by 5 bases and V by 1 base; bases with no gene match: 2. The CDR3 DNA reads TGTGCCAGCAGCTTAGGGCTAGCGGGGGAGACCCAGTACTTC. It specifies CASSLGLAGETQYF.

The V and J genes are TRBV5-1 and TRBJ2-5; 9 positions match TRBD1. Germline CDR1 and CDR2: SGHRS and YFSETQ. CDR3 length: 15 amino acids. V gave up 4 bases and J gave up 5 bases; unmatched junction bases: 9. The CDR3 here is CASSEPGQGRETQYF. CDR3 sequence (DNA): TGCGCCAGCAGCGAACCGGGACAGGGACGGGAGACCCAGTACTTC.

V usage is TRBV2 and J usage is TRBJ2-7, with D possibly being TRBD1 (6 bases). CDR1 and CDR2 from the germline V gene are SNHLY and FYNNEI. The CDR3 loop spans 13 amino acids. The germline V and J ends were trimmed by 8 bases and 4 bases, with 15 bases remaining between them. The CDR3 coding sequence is TGTGCCAGCCTCCCCCGGGACAAATACGAGCAGTACTTC. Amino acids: CASLPRDKYEQYF.

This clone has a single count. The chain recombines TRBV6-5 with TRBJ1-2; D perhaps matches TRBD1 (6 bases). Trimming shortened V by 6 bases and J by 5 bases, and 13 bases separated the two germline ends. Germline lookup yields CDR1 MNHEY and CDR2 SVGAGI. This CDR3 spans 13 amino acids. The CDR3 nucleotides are TGTGCCAGCAGAGAGGACAGCTTTTATGGCTACACCTTC. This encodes CASREDSFYGYTF.

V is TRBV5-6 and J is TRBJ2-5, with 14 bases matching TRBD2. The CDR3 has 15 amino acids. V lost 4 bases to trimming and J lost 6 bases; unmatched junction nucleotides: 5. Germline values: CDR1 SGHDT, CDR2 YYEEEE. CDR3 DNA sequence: TGTGCCAGCAGCGACCGGACTAGCGGGGGGCAGACCCAGTACTTC. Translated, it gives CASSDRTSGGQTQYF.

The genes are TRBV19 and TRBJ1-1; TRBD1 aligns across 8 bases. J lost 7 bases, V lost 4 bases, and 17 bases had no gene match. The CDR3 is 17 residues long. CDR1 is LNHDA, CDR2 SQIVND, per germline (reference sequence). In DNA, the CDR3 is TGTGCCAGTAGTAATCGCGCTACAGGGGGGCGGACATATGAAGCTTTCTTT. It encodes CASSNRATGGRTYEAFF. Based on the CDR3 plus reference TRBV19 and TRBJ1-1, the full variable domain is DGGITQSPKYLFRKEGQNVTLSCEQNLNHDAMYWYRQDPGQGLRLIYYSQIVNDFQKGDIAEGYSVSREKKESFPLTVTSAQKNPTAFYLCASSNRATGGRTYEAFFGQGTRLTVV.